These T cell receptor beta chains were read from a single sample in a study of T cells in Graves' hyperthyroidism and ophthalmopathy. TCRdb re-derived calls from the multiplex PCR reads in MiXCR, one entry per CDR3 protein. Of about 740,000 distinct CDR3 sequences in the sample, approximately 14% were seen once. Source material: blood. Receptor source: a woman younger than 35 with Graves' hyperthyroidism. Each CDR3 is given without its conserved first and last residue. Fields, in order: V gene, J gene, CDR3 protein.

TRBV7-8	TRBJ1-2	ASSLARQRYGYT
TRBV10-1	TRBJ2-3	ASSARDISTDTQY
TRBV6-2/TRBV6-3	TRBJ1-5	ASSPYLTGGYRNQPQH
TRBV10-3	TRBJ2-3	AISAPGREGTDTQY
TRBV19	TRBJ1-2	ASTPSGGSTSWASGYT
TRBV7-2	TRBJ2-3	ASSLWTSGVSDTQY
TRBV28	TRBJ1-5	ASSSPTGVGQPQH
TRBV28	TRBJ2-1	ASSLIQVYNEQF
TRBV2	TRBJ1-5	ASSRQGGQPQH
TRBV20-1	TRBJ2-7	SARGHPTSGTTYEQY
TRBV28	TRBJ2-6	ASRGRRSSGANVLT
TRBV4-3	TRBJ2-7	ASSQSQNGGLVYSSYEQY
TRBV11-2	TRBJ2-7	ASSSTSGKHEQY
TRBV4-3	TRBJ2-1	ASSQESFRHNEQF
TRBV6-1	TRBJ2-1	ASSGVAGEYNEQF
TRBV6-2/TRBV6-3	TRBJ1-5	ASSLGQVKFGNQPQH
TRBV28	TRBJ2-3	ASSLEAGVYTQY
TRBV6-1	TRBJ2-4	ASSPIQTSGRVAKNIQY
TRBV28	TRBJ2-7	ASSSPGGHSYEQY
TRBV3-1	TRBJ2-5	ASSHTLGAGEETQY
TRBV27	TRBJ1-5	ASSFAGNNQPQH
TRBV2	TRBJ1-4	ASTATNEKLF
TRBV5-1	TRBJ2-4	ASSLVGEPKNIQY
TRBV6-1	TRBJ2-7	AREGPHYEQY
TRBV19	TRBJ1-5	ASTPRAGIDQPQH
TRBV7-8	TRBJ2-1	ASSESGTGNNEQF
TRBV27	TRBJ1-2	ASSLGPGTGNNYGYT
TRBV20-1	TRBJ2-1	SAPGLAGGNEQF
TRBV14	TRBJ2-1	ASSQDVGNLYNEQF
TRBV5-1	TRBJ1-1	ADVQGGRREAF
TRBV28	TRBJ1-3	ASSLVVSGNTIY
TRBV29-1	TRBJ1-1	SVARVSEAF
TRBV3-1	TRBJ2-5	ASSLTGTGRETQY
TRBV2	TRBJ2-1	AISPGLAGVGDYNEQF
TRBV7-2	TRBJ2-4	ASSLRLALVGNIQY